One and the same sample provided the 9 T cell receptor beta chains below, sequenced in a study of blood T cell repertoires in COVID-19. TCRdb's copy holds only in-frame clones and misses some; the assay was immunoSEQ multiplex PCR. The profile shows 35,000 to 40,000 clones, about 85% of them singletons. Sequencing was performed on peripheral blood. The receptors stem from a human donor in a cohort sampled during active COVID-19.

This sequence joins TRBV3-1 (or the pseudogene TRBV3-2) and TRBJ1-2; D remains unclear. CDR1 is LGHDT and CDR2 is YNNKEL in the germline V gene (reference sequence). The CDR3 consists of 13 residues. The V and J ends lost 4 bases and 7 bases respectively, with 13 bases between them. CDR3 protein: CASSPRPGGGYTF. CDR3 DNA sequence: TGTGCCAGCAGCCCCCGCCCGGGTGGTGGCTACACCTTC.

This CDR3 is CASILQTTGEQFF. As DNA, the CDR3 is TGTGCCAGCATCTTACAAACCACCGGGGAGCAGTTCTTC. The V call is TRBV12-3 or TRBV12-4, the J call TRBJ2-1; no clear D gene. The ends were cut back, 7 bases at V and 10 bases at J, with 17 bases in the middle. This CDR3 contains 13 residues.

V usage is TRBV3-1 (or the pseudogene TRBV3-2) and J usage is TRBJ2-1, with 10 bases lining up with TRBD2. V was pared by 4 bases and J by 9 bases, with 15 bases of the junction left unmatched. From germline, CDR1 is LGHDT and CDR2 YNNKEL (reference sequence). CDR3 length: 17 amino acids. The CDR3, as DNA: TGTGCCAGCAGCCCTCCGATCAGCGGGGGGGACGTCGGTGAGCAGTTCTTC. This translates into CASSPPISGGDVGEQFF.

The chain employs TRBV3-1 (or the pseudogene TRBV3-2) and TRBJ2-5; D might be TRBD1 (5 bases). Trimming removed 1 base from V and 2 bases from J, with 11 bases in between. Looked up from germline, CDR1 is LGHDT and CDR2 is YNNKEL (reference sequence). The CDR3 spans 15 residues. The chain's CDR3 is CASSQGWGQQETQYF. The CDR3 nucleotides read TGTGCCAGCAGCCAAGGGTGGGGCCAGCAAGAGACCCAGTACTTC.

This chain joins TRBV9 and TRBJ1-1; D not certain. Trimming left V 2 bases short and J 0 bases short, with 8 bases between. Germline V gives CDR1 SGDLS, CDR2 YYNGEE. The CDR3 length is 14 residues. CDR3 in DNA: TGTGCCAGCAGCGTCCTCGAGGTGAACACTGAAGCTTTCTTT. It yields the protein CASSVLEVNTEAFF. Based on the CDR3 plus reference TRBV9 and TRBJ1-1, the full variable domain is DSGVTQTPKHLITATGQRVTLRCSPRSGDLSVYWYQQSLDQGLQFLIQYYNGEERAKGNILERFSAQQFPDLHSELNLSSLELGDSALYFCASSVLEVNTEAFFGQGTRLTVV.

V gene TRBV18 combines with J gene TRBJ2-5; tentative D call: TRBD1 (6 bases). Germline assignment: CDR1 KGHSH and CDR2 LQKENI. Trimming shortened V by 3 bases and J by 1 base, and 9 bases separated the two germline ends. CDR3 length: 14 residues. The CDR3 sequence: CASSPGAGQETQYF. CDR3 sequence (DNA): TGTGCCAGCTCACCGGGGGCAGGCCAAGAGACCCAGTACTTC.

DNA for the CDR3: TGTGCCAGTAGTATAGAGCTAGCTCTGAACACTGAAGCTTTCTTT. This encodes CASSIELALNTEAFF. The chain carries TRBV19 and TRBJ1-1; no firm D call. The CDR3 length is 15 residues. Trimming pared 0 bases from V and 0 bases from J, leaving 8 bases between. Germline CDR1 reads LNHDA; CDR2 reads SQIVND (reference sequence).

V gene TRBV7-8 combines with J gene TRBJ1-1; tentatively, D is TRBD1 (6 bases). V lost 6 bases and J 0 bases, leaving 14 bases between the germline ends. CDR1 is SGHVS, CDR2 FQNEAQ, per germline. The length of the CDR3 is 15 residues. Here the CDR3 DNA reads TGTGCCAGCAGTTGGGGGGGCAGGATGAACACTGAAGCTTTCTTT. This codes for CASSWGGRMNTEAFF.

J is TRBJ1-1 and V is TRBV5-8; D perhaps matches TRBD1 (6 bases). Trimming left V 6 bases short and J 4 bases short, with 16 bases between. This CDR3 region has 14 residues. CDR1 and CDR2 from the germline V gene are SGHTS and YDEGEE. The CDR3 nucleotides read TGTGCCAGCACCCCGAGGGGGTCTGGCACTGAAGCTTTCTTT. It codes for CASTPRGSGTEAFF. Complete variable domain (other parts from reference TRBV5-8 and TRBJ1-1): EAGVTQSPTHLIKTRGQQATLRCSPISGHTSVYWYQQALGLGLQFLLWYDEGEERNRGNFPPRFSGRQFPNYSSELNVNALELEDSALYLCASTPRGSGTEAFFGQGTRLTVV.